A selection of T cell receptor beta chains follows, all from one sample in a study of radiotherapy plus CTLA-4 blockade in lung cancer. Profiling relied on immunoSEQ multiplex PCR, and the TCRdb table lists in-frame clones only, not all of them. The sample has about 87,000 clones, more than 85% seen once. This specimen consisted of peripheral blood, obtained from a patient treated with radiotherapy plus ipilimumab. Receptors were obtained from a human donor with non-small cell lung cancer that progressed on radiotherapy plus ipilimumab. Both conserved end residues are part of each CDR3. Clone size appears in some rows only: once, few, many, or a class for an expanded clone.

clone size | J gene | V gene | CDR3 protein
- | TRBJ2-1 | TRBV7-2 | CASSEQGGIYNEQFF
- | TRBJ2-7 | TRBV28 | CASSDASHIYEQYF
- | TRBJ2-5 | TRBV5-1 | CASRPVRGRSQETQYF
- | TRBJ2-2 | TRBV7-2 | CASSPPSTVGELFF
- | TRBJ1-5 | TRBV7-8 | CASSLAGQGSNQPQHF
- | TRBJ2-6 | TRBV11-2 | CASSFAAGLTVGANVLTF
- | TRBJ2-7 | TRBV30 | CAWSSSGRREYF
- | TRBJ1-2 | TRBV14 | CASSRSSYGYTF
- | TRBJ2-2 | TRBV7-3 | CASSLSTPGVTGELFF
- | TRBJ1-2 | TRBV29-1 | CSARDTLYPSYGYTF
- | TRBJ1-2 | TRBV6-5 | CASSLGRVDGYTF
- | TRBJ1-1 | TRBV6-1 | CASRRGQLNTEASF
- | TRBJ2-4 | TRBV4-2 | CASSQEQSFGLAKNIQYF
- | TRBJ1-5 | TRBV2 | CASRRLTGGNQPQHF
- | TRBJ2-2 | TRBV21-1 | CASSTRQGVDTGELFF
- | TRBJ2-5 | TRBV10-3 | CAISDKVETQYF
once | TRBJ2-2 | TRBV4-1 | CASSQVFTGELFF
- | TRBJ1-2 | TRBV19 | CASSIEGPYGYTF
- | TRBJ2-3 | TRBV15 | CATSRDAQGTDTQYF
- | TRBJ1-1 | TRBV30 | CAWSGQEAFF
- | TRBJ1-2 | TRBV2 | CASSAGPQTDGYTF
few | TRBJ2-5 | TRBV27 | CASRASGGGTQYF
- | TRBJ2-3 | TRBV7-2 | CASSLVGQGRNTQYF
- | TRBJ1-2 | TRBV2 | CASRGVHQGKPYGYTF
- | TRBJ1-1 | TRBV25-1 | CASIPWGDGNTEAFF
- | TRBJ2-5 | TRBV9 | CASSSPVGGQETQYF
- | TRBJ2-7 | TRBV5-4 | CASSRAGEQYF
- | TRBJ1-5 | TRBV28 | CASRQGPYSNQPQHF
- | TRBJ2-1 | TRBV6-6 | CASSPSGGYYNEQFF
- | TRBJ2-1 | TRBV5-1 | CASSSGTSNNEQFF
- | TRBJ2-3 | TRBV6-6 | CASSYREREGSDTQYF
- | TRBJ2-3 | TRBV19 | CASSPGSISGGLDTQYF
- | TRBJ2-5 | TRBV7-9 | CASSATGGEIRETQYF
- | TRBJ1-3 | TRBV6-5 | CASSFTGKTSGNTIYF
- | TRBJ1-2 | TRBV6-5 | CASRGGQHYGYTF
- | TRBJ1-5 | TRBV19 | CASSTMPGRGFSNQPQHF
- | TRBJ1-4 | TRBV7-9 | CASSQIQEKLFF
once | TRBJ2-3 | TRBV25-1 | CASSPGQGITDTQYF
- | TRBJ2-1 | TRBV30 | CAWETSGAYNEQFF
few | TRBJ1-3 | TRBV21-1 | CASSTVPRGDTSGNTIYF